The 6 T cell receptor beta chains below were found in one sample sequenced in a study of memory CD4+ T cells and cytomegalovirus serostatus. TCRdb's table, derived via immunoSEQ multiplex PCR, lists solely in-frame clones and lacks some. In the table there are over 55,000 clones, 70% to 85% of which are singletons. Single viable CD3+CD4+CD8-CD45RO+ cells were sorted as the memory CD4+ T cells. The sequenced material came from memory CD4+ T cells from blood. These receptors came from an adult in good health and CMV-seronegative.

The chain joins TRBV6-5 to TRBJ1-5; possibly TRBD1 for D (6 bases). Germline V gene sequence: CDR1 MNHEY, CDR2 SVGAGI. The length of the CDR3 is 14 residues. Deletions cut 8 bases from V and 4 bases from J, with 15 bases between. CDR3 sequence (DNA): TGTGCCAGCGGGGGGGGCTTGGGGAATCAGCCCCAGCATTTT. Translating it yields CASGGGLGNQPQHF.

The genes are TRBV14 and TRBJ2-1, with 9 bases matching TRBD2. This CDR3 is 16 amino acids long. V was pared by 4 bases and J by 3 bases, with 7 bases of the junction left unmatched. From germline, CDR1 is SGHDN and CDR2 FVKESK. The DNA of the CDR3 is TGTGCCAGCAGCCCTAGCGGGGTGATCATCTACAATGAGCAGTTCTTC. It yields the protein CASSPSGVIIYNEQFF.

The V call is TRBV6-5, the J call TRBJ1-6; D ambiguous. Germline CDR1 and CDR2: MNHEY and SVGAGI. V was pared by 6 bases and J by 10 bases, with 16 bases between. The CDR3 runs to 14 residues. The CDR3 sequence is CASRESEGASPLHF. For the CDR3, the DNA is TGTGCCAGCAGGGAATCAGAGGGCGCGTCACCCCTCCACTTT.

The sample holds one count of this clone. The chain couples TRBV19 to TRBJ2-4, with D perhaps matching TRBD2 (5 bases). The ends were cut back, 7 bases at V and 2 bases at J, with 15 bases in the middle. This CDR3 region has 15 residues. Per germline, CDR1 LNHDA and CDR2 SQIVND (reference sequence). CDR3 coding DNA: TGTGCCAGTACCGACCGAGGGAAAACCAAAAACATTCAGTACTTC. It translates to CASTDRGKTKNIQYF.

This clone was recorded once. The J gene is TRBJ1-4, the V gene TRBV7-9, with 8 nucleotides matching TRBD1. CDR3 size: 17 residues. Germline V CDR1 and CDR2: SEHNR, FQNEAQ (reference sequence). V shed 4 bases, J shed 2 bases, and the junction held 9 bases outside the gene matches. In DNA, the CDR3 is TGTGCCAGCAGCTATAGGACAGGGAGATCGACTAATGAAAAACTGTTTTTT. Its translation is CASSYRTGRSTNEKLFF.

This chain joins TRBV5-4 and TRBJ2-1; D unclear. V lost 8 bases, J lost 1 base, and 13 bases lay in between. The CDR3 loop spans 14 amino acids. The germline gives CDR1 SGHNT, CDR2 YYREEE (reference sequence). The CDR3 region has the DNA TGTGCCAGAGTCCTTGGTGGTTCCTACAATGAGCAGTTCTTC. Its translation: CARVLGGSYNEQFF.